The T cell receptor (beta chain) under discussion was sequenced for a study of blood T cell repertoires in COVID-19. Overall study context: Acute-phase and convalescent COVID-19 samples originated in the United States, Italy and Spain. PBMCs, B-cell-depleted T cells, or T cells provided the cDNA or gDNA that made up the material.

Produced via immunoSEQ multiplex PCR; TCRdb's table is partial and in-frame only. The repertoire holds around 300,000 clones, with 89% as singletons. This clone was counted only a few times. All enrollees were roughly 18 to 89 years old and from approximately 24 US areas. Cohort 3 donors counted as recovered after two negative PCRs, clearance, or resolved symptoms. Germline V CDR1 and CDR2: MNHEY, SVGEGT. The CDR3 spans 14 residues. V gave up 6 bases and J gave up 4 bases; unmatched junction bases: 5. The V call is TRBV6-2 or TRBV6-3, the J call TRBJ1-2; 10 nucleotides agree with TRBD1. The sequence was collected from a woman between 55 and 75 years old who had recovered from COVID-19. The material sequenced was PBMCs or T cells enriched from blood (not recorded which). CDR3 sequence: CASSPTGGLYGYTF. The CDR3 DNA reads TGTGCCAGCAGCCCGACAGGGGGCCTCTATGGCTACACCTTC.